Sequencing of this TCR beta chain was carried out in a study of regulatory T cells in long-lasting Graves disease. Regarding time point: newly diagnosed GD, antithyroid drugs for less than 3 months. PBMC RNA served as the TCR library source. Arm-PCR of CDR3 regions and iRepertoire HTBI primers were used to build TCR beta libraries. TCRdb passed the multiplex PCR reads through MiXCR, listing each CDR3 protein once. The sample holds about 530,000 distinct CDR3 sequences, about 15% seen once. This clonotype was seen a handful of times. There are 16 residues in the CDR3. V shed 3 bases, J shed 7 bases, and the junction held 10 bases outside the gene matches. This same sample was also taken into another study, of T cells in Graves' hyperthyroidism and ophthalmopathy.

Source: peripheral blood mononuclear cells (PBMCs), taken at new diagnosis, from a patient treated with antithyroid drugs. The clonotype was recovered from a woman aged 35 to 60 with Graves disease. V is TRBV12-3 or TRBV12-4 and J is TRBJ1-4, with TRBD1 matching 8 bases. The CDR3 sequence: CASSLELTGEVEKLFF. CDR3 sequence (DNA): TGTGCCAGCAGTTTGGAGCTGACAGGGGAGGTTGAAAAACTGTTTTTT.